The rows below give T cell receptor beta chains drawn from one sample of a study of T cell responses to AZD1222 COVID-19 vaccine. Some clones are missing from TCRdb's copy, which holds only in-frame ones; the method was immunoSEQ multiplex PCR. This table has about 130,000 clones, approximately 90% appearing once. The source material was peripheral blood, sampled on day 0 of AZD1222 vaccination. These TCRs come from an adult in good health. The CDR3 runs from the conserved cysteine through the conserved F or W. A D gene is named only where the DNA matches it firmly. Size is stated for part of the rows, as once, few or many counts, or as a class when the clone is expanded.

clone_size: .; v_call: TRBV7-2; d_call: .; j_call: TRBJ1-1; cdr3_nt: TGTGCCAGCAGCTTAGCCGGACAGAGTAACACTGAAGCTTTCTTT; cdr3_aa: CASSLAGQSNTEAFF
clone_size: .; v_call: TRBV30; d_call: .; j_call: TRBJ1-3; cdr3_nt: TGTGCCTGGGTTAGGGTGGCTGGAAACACCATATATTTT; cdr3_aa: CAWVRVAGNTIYF
clone_size: .; v_call: TRBV5-1; d_call: .; j_call: TRBJ2-6; cdr3_nt: TGCGCCAGCAGCTTGCCTACAGGGAGCGGGGCCAACGTCCTGACTTTC; cdr3_aa: CASSLPTGSGANVLTF
clone_size: .; v_call: TRBV28; d_call: TRBD1; j_call: TRBJ1-4; cdr3_nt: TGTGCCAGCAGTTTAGCAGGGGGCATTGGTGAAAAACTGTTTTTT; cdr3_aa: CASSLAGGIGEKLFF
clone_size: .; v_call: TRBV6-5; d_call: .; j_call: TRBJ1-1; cdr3_nt: TGTGCCAGCAGTTTCAACAGGAACACTGAAGCTTTCTTT; cdr3_aa: CASSFNRNTEAFF
clone_size: once; v_call: TRBV5-1; d_call: .; j_call: TRBJ1-1; cdr3_nt: TGCGCCAGCAGCTTGGAAGGGTTTGCCACTGAAGCTTTCTTT; cdr3_aa: CASSLEGFATEAFF
clone_size: few; v_call: TRBV10-2; d_call: TRBD2; j_call: TRBJ2-3; cdr3_nt: TGCGCCAGCAGTAGCTACGGGACTAGCGGGGGGCCAGGCACAGATACGCAGTATTTT; cdr3_aa: CASSSYGTSGGPGTDTQYF
clone_size: .; v_call: TRBV7-8; d_call: .; j_call: TRBJ1-6; cdr3_nt: TGTGCCAGCAGCCGATTATCTTCACCCCTCCACTTT; cdr3_aa: CASSRLSSPLHF
clone_size: .; v_call: TRBV28; d_call: .; j_call: TRBJ1-4; cdr3_nt: TGTGCCAGCAGTCTGGGCGGACAGTTTAATGAAAAACTGTTTTTT; cdr3_aa: CASSLGGQFNEKLFF
clone_size: .; v_call: TRBV5-6; d_call: .; j_call: TRBJ2-1; cdr3_nt: TGTGCCAGCAGCTTGGGCGGCTTAGGGGAGCAGTTCTTC; cdr3_aa: CASSLGGLGEQFF
clone_size: .; v_call: TRBV25-1; d_call: .; j_call: TRBJ2-6; cdr3_nt: TGTGCCAGCAGTGATATTAACAGGAACTCTGGGGCCAACGTCCTGACTTTC; cdr3_aa: CASSDINRNSGANVLTF
clone_size: once; v_call: TRBV15; d_call: TRBD1; j_call: TRBJ2-7; cdr3_nt: TGTGCCACCAGCATCGGGACAGAGGTTGGGTACGAGCAGTACTTC; cdr3_aa: CATSIGTEVGYEQYF
clone_size: .; v_call: TRBV27; d_call: TRBD2; j_call: TRBJ2-7; cdr3_nt: TGTGCCAGCAGTAGGACTAGCGGGGGGGCTATCTTCTCCTACGAGCAGTACTTC; cdr3_aa: CASSRTSGGAIFSYEQYF
clone_size: .; v_call: TRBV7-8; d_call: .; j_call: TRBJ1-4; cdr3_nt: TGTGCCAGCAGCTCCGGGGGGTTAAGAGAAAAACTGTTTTTT; cdr3_aa: CASSSGGLREKLFF
clone_size: .; v_call: TRBV30; d_call: .; j_call: TRBJ1-2; cdr3_nt: TGTGCCTGGAGTGTGTGGGGGGAGGACTATGGCTACACCTTC; cdr3_aa: CAWSVWGEDYGYTF
clone_size: once; v_call: TRBV5-1; d_call: TRBD1; j_call: TRBJ2-7; cdr3_nt: TGCGCCAGCAGCTCGGACAGGGGGCCCTACGAGCAGTACTTC; cdr3_aa: CASSSDRGPYEQYF
clone_size: few; v_call: TRBV11-2; d_call: .; j_call: TRBJ2-7; cdr3_nt: TGTGCCAGCAGCTTAATGTGGGGGTCGGACGAGCAGTACTTC; cdr3_aa: CASSLMWGSDEQYF
clone_size: .; v_call: TRBV19; d_call: .; j_call: TRBJ1-2; cdr3_nt: TGTGCCAGTCTTGGGGGTCCCTATGGCTACACCTTC; cdr3_aa: CASLGGPYGYTF
clone_size: .; v_call: TRBV24-1; d_call: TRBD1; j_call: TRBJ1-5; cdr3_nt: TGTGCCACCAGTGATTCGCGACGGACAGGGCGGCAGCCCCAGCATTTT; cdr3_aa: CATSDSRRTGRQPQHF
clone_size: .; v_call: TRBV5-6; d_call: .; j_call: TRBJ2-7; cdr3_nt: TGTGCCAGCACCCCACGAGGGGTGGTTTACGAGCAGTACTTC; cdr3_aa: CASTPRGVVYEQYF
clone_size: .; v_call: TRBV19; d_call: .; j_call: TRBJ1-5; cdr3_nt: TGTGCCAGTAGTGTCCGCCGACAGACTCCCAATCAGCCCCAGCATTTT; cdr3_aa: CASSVRRQTPNQPQHF
clone_size: .; v_call: TRBV30; d_call: .; j_call: TRBJ2-7; cdr3_nt: TGTGCCGGGTCGGTGGGCTACGAGCAGTACTTC; cdr3_aa: CAGSVGYEQYF
clone_size: .; v_call: TRBV5-4; d_call: .; j_call: TRBJ2-7; cdr3_nt: TGTGCCAGCAGCACGGACGGCCGAAGCTACGAGCAGTACTTC; cdr3_aa: CASSTDGRSYEQYF
clone_size: .; v_call: TRBV30; d_call: TRBD2; j_call: TRBJ2-1; cdr3_nt: TGTGCCTGGAGCCTGCTAGCGGGAGTAAATGAGCAGTTCTTC; cdr3_aa: CAWSLLAGVNEQFF
clone_size: .; v_call: TRBV5-1; d_call: .; j_call: TRBJ1-1; cdr3_nt: TGCGCCAGCAGCTTGTTGTCATCCGGGGACGGCGAAGCTTTCTTT; cdr3_aa: CASSLLSSGDGEAFF
clone_size: .; v_call: TRBV27; d_call: TRBD2; j_call: TRBJ2-7; cdr3_nt: TGTGCCAGCAGTACCACTAGCGGGAGCTCCGAGCAGTACTTC; cdr3_aa: CASSTTSGSSEQYF
clone_size: .; v_call: TRBV11-3; d_call: .; j_call: TRBJ2-7; cdr3_nt: TGTGCCAGCAGCTTTGGCAAGACAATCGGGGACGAGCAGTACTTC; cdr3_aa: CASSFGKTIGDEQYF
clone_size: .; v_call: TRBV7-9; d_call: .; j_call: TRBJ2-2; cdr3_nt: TGTGCCAGCAGCTTATCCCAGGGGACTATAGAAACCGGGGAGCTGTTTTTT; cdr3_aa: CASSLSQGTIETGELFF
clone_size: .; v_call: TRBV13; d_call: TRBD1; j_call: TRBJ1-1; cdr3_nt: TGTGCCAGCAGCCTTCGACAGGGGAGAAACACTGAAGCTTTCTTT; cdr3_aa: CASSLRQGRNTEAFF
clone_size: once; v_call: TRBV6-5; d_call: TRBD1; j_call: TRBJ1-6; cdr3_nt: TGTGCCAGCAGCATGCGACAGGGGAGGAATTCACCCCTCCACTTT; cdr3_aa: CASSMRQGRNSPLHF
clone_size: once; v_call: TRBV5-1; d_call: .; j_call: TRBJ2-2; cdr3_nt: TGCGCCAGCAGCTTGTTGGGGTACACCGGGGAGCTGTTTTTT; cdr3_aa: CASSLLGYTGELFF
clone_size: .; v_call: TRBV6-5; d_call: TRBD1; j_call: TRBJ1-1; cdr3_nt: TGTGCCAGCAGTCAGGGGGCGCGAACTGAAGCTTTCTTT; cdr3_aa: CASSQGARTEAFF
clone_size: .; v_call: TRBV28; d_call: TRBD1; j_call: TRBJ1-1; cdr3_nt: TGTGCCAGCAGCTCCCTCGGGACAGGTCGAGCGATTTCGTTT; cdr3_aa: CASSSLGTGRAISF
clone_size: .; v_call: TRBV3-1/TRBV3-2; d_call: .; j_call: TRBJ2-3; cdr3_nt: TGTGCCAGCAGCCAAATGGCCGGCGGGGACACAGATACGCAGTATTTT; cdr3_aa: CASSQMAGGDTDTQYF
clone_size: .; v_call: TRBV7-2; d_call: .; j_call: TRBJ1-1; cdr3_nt: TGTGCCAGCAGCTTGATGGTATCGTCGAACACTGAAGCTTTCTTT; cdr3_aa: CASSLMVSSNTEAFF
clone_size: .; v_call: TRBV27; d_call: TRBD1; j_call: TRBJ1-1; cdr3_nt: TGTGCCAGCAGTTCCCTTGAGACAGGGGCCTTGAACACTGAAGCTTTCTTT; cdr3_aa: CASSSLETGALNTEAFF
clone_size: .; v_call: TRBV3-1/TRBV3-2; d_call: TRBD1; j_call: TRBJ2-1; cdr3_nt: TGTGCCAGCAGCCAAGATCGGGACAGGGCCCTTTACAATGAGCAGTTCTTC; cdr3_aa: CASSQDRDRALYNEQFF
clone_size: .; v_call: TRBV7-2; d_call: .; j_call: TRBJ2-2; cdr3_nt: TGTGCCAGCAGCCCCCACCAACGGGACACCGGGGAGCTGTTTTTT; cdr3_aa: CASSPHQRDTGELFF
clone_size: .; v_call: TRBV5-6; d_call: .; j_call: TRBJ1-6; cdr3_nt: TGTGCCAGCAGCTTGGATACGAGCTCCTATAATTCACCCCTCCACTTT; cdr3_aa: CASSLDTSSYNSPLHF
clone_size: .; v_call: TRBV2; d_call: .; j_call: TRBJ1-1; cdr3_nt: TGTGCCAGCAGTGAAGGAGGAAATGAAGCTTTCTTT; cdr3_aa: CASSEGGNEAFF
clone_size: .; v_call: TRBV4-1; d_call: .; j_call: TRBJ1-1; cdr3_nt: TGCGCCAGCAGCCAAGCTGCGATGAACACTGAAGCTTTCTTT; cdr3_aa: CASSQAAMNTEAFF
clone_size: .; v_call: TRBV5-1; d_call: .; j_call: TRBJ1-1; cdr3_nt: TGCGCCAGCAGCGGGTTGGGGGTAGGCACTGAAGCTTTCTTT; cdr3_aa: CASSGLGVGTEAFF
clone_size: .; v_call: TRBV28; d_call: .; j_call: TRBJ1-1; cdr3_nt: TGTGCCAGCGAATCAGTGAACACTGAAGCTTTCTTT; cdr3_aa: CASESVNTEAFF
clone_size: .; v_call: TRBV6-1; d_call: .; j_call: TRBJ1-1; cdr3_nt: TGTGCCAGCCGTGGGTACCCTAAACCCATGAACACTGAAGCTTTCTTT; cdr3_aa: CASRGYPKPMNTEAFF
clone_size: .; v_call: TRBV27; d_call: .; j_call: TRBJ2-5; cdr3_nt: TGTGCCAGCAGTTTAAGGGGATGGGAGACCCAGTACTTC; cdr3_aa: CASSLRGWETQYF
clone_size: once; v_call: TRBV11-2; d_call: .; j_call: TRBJ2-1; cdr3_nt: TGTGCCAGCAGCTTAAGCCCGCCGAATGAGCAGTTCTTC; cdr3_aa: CASSLSPPNEQFF
clone_size: .; v_call: TRBV5-1; d_call: .; j_call: TRBJ1-2; cdr3_nt: TGCGCCAGCAGCTTGGTTGTAGGGTTTGATGGCTACACCTTC; cdr3_aa: CASSLVVGFDGYTF
clone_size: .; v_call: TRBV7-9; d_call: .; j_call: TRBJ1-5; cdr3_nt: TGTGCCAGCAGCTTAGAAGGTCAGCCCCAGCATTTT; cdr3_aa: CASSLEGQPQHF
clone_size: .; v_call: TRBV6-2/TRBV6-3; d_call: .; j_call: TRBJ1-1; cdr3_nt: TGTGCCAGCAGCCGGCATAAGTCCAACACTGAAGCTTTCTTT; cdr3_aa: CASSRHKSNTEAFF
clone_size: .; v_call: TRBV4-3; d_call: TRBD1; j_call: TRBJ1-1; cdr3_nt: TGCGCCAGCAGCCAACGGAGGCAGGGGGCTTCAAACACTGAAGCTTTCTTT; cdr3_aa: CASSQRRQGASNTEAFF
clone_size: .; v_call: TRBV6-2/TRBV6-3; d_call: .; j_call: TRBJ1-2; cdr3_nt: TGTGCCAGCGGCCAAATTGCGGGGAACCGGGACTATGGCTACACCTTC; cdr3_aa: CASGQIAGNRDYGYTF
clone_size: .; v_call: TRBV5-6; d_call: TRBD1; j_call: TRBJ1-5; cdr3_nt: TGTGCCAGCAGCTATAGCAGGGGGCCTAGATATAGCAATCAGCCCCAGCATTTT; cdr3_aa: CASSYSRGPRYSNQPQHF
clone_size: .; v_call: TRBV5-1; d_call: TRBD1; j_call: TRBJ1-1; cdr3_nt: TGCGCCAGCAGCAGGGACAGGGGGAGTGTGGCTTTCTTT; cdr3_aa: CASSRDRGSVAFF
clone_size: .; v_call: TRBV6-5; d_call: .; j_call: TRBJ1-1; cdr3_nt: TGTGCCAGCAGTCTCGGAGGGGGGCACACTGAAGCTTTCTTT; cdr3_aa: CASSLGGGHTEAFF
clone_size: .; v_call: TRBV4-1; d_call: .; j_call: TRBJ2-1; cdr3_nt: TGCGCCAGCAGGGTTCCAGGGGGGCGCAGAGATGAGCAGTTCTTC; cdr3_aa: CASRVPGGRRDEQFF
clone_size: .; v_call: TRBV11-2; d_call: .; j_call: TRBJ2-7; cdr3_nt: TGTGCCAGCAGCTTACGCCCGGGACCCGTAATATTATACGAGCAGTACTTC; cdr3_aa: CASSLRPGPVILYEQYF
clone_size: once; v_call: TRBV29-1; d_call: .; j_call: TRBJ2-1; cdr3_nt: TGCAGCGGGGCTGGGGGCGCGCTGGGGAATGAGCAGTTCTTC; cdr3_aa: CSGAGGALGNEQFF
clone_size: once; v_call: TRBV29-1; d_call: .; j_call: TRBJ2-3; cdr3_nt: TGCAGCTATAGAATGGGTTTTGTCAGCACAGATACGCAGTATTTT; cdr3_aa: CSYRMGFVSTDTQYF
clone_size: .; v_call: TRBV5-6; d_call: TRBD1; j_call: TRBJ1-4; cdr3_nt: TGTGCCAGCAGCTTGCAACAGGGGGGGTCTGAAAAACTGTTTTTT; cdr3_aa: CASSLQQGGSEKLFF